These 16 T cell receptor beta chains were sequenced from one sample in a study of neurological immune-mediated disorders. TCRdb itself ran the 5' RACE reads through MiXCR, one entry per CDR3 protein. The top ten clones hold 1.7% of a sample with 74,000 or so distinct CDR3 sequences, 9.4% of them seen once. Sequencing was done on a sample of PBMCs. The receptor source for this set is a man aged 50-59 years in good health.

This clonotype was detected ten times or more. V and J are TRBV6-2 or TRBV6-3 and TRBJ2-3, with TRBD2 as a possible D gene (6 bases). Trimming removed 4 bases from V and 5 bases from J, with 16 bases in between. This CDR3 comprises 15 residues. From germline, CDR1 is MNHEY and CDR2 SVGEGT. The DNA for the CDR3 is TGTGCCAGCAGTTCCCGGACCCGGGAGTTAGATACGCAGTATTTT. Its translation: CASSSRTRELDTQYF.

This sequence joins TRBV28 and TRBJ2-1, with TRBD2 matching over 12 bases. Gene TRBJ2-7 matches the end of the DNA better, so the J call may be wrong. Germline values: CDR1 MDHEN, CDR2 SYDVKM. This CDR3 is built from 17 residues. CDR3 region: CASASPVASGREGEQYF. The CDR3 DNA sequence: TGTGCCAGCGCCTCTCCAGTGGCTAGCGGGAGGGAAGGCGAGCAGTACTTC.

In this sample, this clonotype turned up many times. CDR3 sequence reads: CSARDGQGWGYTF. The CDR3 DNA sequence: TGCAGTGCTAGAGACGGACAGGGATGGGGCTACACCTTC. V and J are TRBV20-1 and TRBJ1-2; 8 nucleotides agree with TRBD1. V lost 0 bases, J lost 8 bases, and 5 bases stayed unmatched. The length of the CDR3 is 13 residues. The germline V gene has CDR1 DFQATT and CDR2 SNEGSKA (reference sequence).

This clonotype appeared many times. This chain connects TRBV14 to TRBJ1-2; TRBD1 might be the D (5 bases). The V end lost 1 base, the J end lost 4 bases, and 10 bases lay between the germline ends. The CDR3 totals 14 residues. Germline V gene data show CDR1 as SGHDN and CDR2 as FVKESK. For the CDR3, the DNA is TGTGCCAGCAGCCAAGTCAGGGACTTCTATGGCTACACCTTC. This translates into CASSQVRDFYGYTF.

In its sample, this clonotype was seen many times. The chain links TRBV2 to TRBJ2-5; TRBD1 agrees at 7 bases. Germline V lookup: CDR1 SNHLY, CDR2 FYNNEI. This CDR3 is 12 amino acids long. V lost 5 bases and J lost 5; bases outside the gene matches: 2. The CDR3 loop reads CASSMTGETQYF. The DNA for the CDR3 is TGTGCCAGCAGTATGACAGGGGAGACCCAGTACTTC.

This clonotype was seen ten or more times. The rearrangement links TRBV7-6 to TRBJ2-7, with 11 bases fitting TRBD2. V lost 5 bases and J lost 6; bases outside the gene matches: 3. The CDR3 extends over 13 amino acids. Germline V gene data show CDR1 as SGHVS and CDR2 as FNYEAQ. CDR3 DNA sequence: TGTGCCAGCAGCCCTAGCGGGAGGCTCGAGCAGTACTTC. This sequence encodes CASSPSGRLEQYF.

This clonotype occurred many times. The V gene is TRBV20-1, the J gene TRBJ2-1, with TRBD1 matching 11 bases. The CDR3 is made up of 15 amino acids. V gave up 5 bases and J gave up 4 bases; unmatched junction bases: 7. Germline assignment: CDR1 DFQATT and CDR2 SNEGSKA (reference sequence). This CDR3 is CSAGGTGGVYNEQFF. Written as DNA, the CDR3 is TGCAGTGCTGGGGGGACAGGGGGAGTTTACAATGAGCAGTTCTTC.

The V call is TRBV20-1, the J call TRBJ1-4; no firm D call. Trimming removed 6 bases at V and 2 bases at J, with 7 bases between. The CDR3 contains 12 residues. Germline lookup yields CDR1 DFQATT and CDR2 SNEGSKA (reference sequence). CDR3 coding DNA: TGCAGTGCCAGGACGACTAATGAAAAACTGTTTTTT. It encodes CSARTTNEKLFF.

This clonotype occurred a few times. The chain is built from TRBV7-2 and TRBJ2-2; tentatively, D is TRBD1 (5 bases). This CDR3 has 16 residues. Trimming left V 1 base short and J 2 bases short, with 11 bases between. Germline-derived CDR1 and CDR2 are SGHTA and FQGNSA. The CDR3 DNA reads TGTGCCAGCAGCTTAGAACAGGCGATAAACACCGGGGAGCTGTTTTTT. Its protein is CASSLEQAINTGELFF.

Only a few counts were recorded for this clonotype. A much larger clone differs from this one at a single base, so this may be a read error. In nucleotides, the CDR3 is TGTGCCATCAGTGGGGCATATGGCTACACCTTC. It specifies CAISGAYGYTF. This chain uses TRBV10-3 with TRBJ1-2, with unresolved D. The V gene lost 4 bases and the J gene lost 5 bases, with 5 bases spanning the gap. Germline V gene lookup returns CDR1 ENHRY and CDR2 SYGVKD. The CDR3 sequence is 11 residues long.

The table lists this clonotype with a count of one. One end of the junction is discordant with germline, which a read error may explain. The genes are TRBV28 and TRBJ2-7, with 7 bases aligning to TRBD1. Germline lookup yields CDR1 MDHEN and CDR2 SYDVKM. This CDR3 is 13 amino acids long. In nucleotides, the CDR3 is TGTACCAGCAGGGGGACAGCGTTGGTCGAGCAGCACTTC. Its protein product is CTSRGTALVEQHF.

This clonotype was counted many times. This rearrangement joins TRBV6-5 to TRBJ2-7, with 8 nucleotides matching TRBD1. The CDR3 is made up of 14 amino acids. Germline-derived CDR1 and CDR2 are MNHEY and SVGAGI. V lost 6 bases to trimming and J lost 2 bases; unmatched junction nucleotides: 6. The CDR3 bases are TGTGCCAGCAGCCCGGGACAGGCCCCCTACGAGCAGTACTTC. Protein sequence: CASSPGQAPYEQYF.

The genes are TRBV7-2 and TRBJ2-5; no clear D gene. The CDR3 loop spans 12 amino acids. Per the germline V gene, CDR1 is SGHTA and CDR2 is FQGNSA. Trimming took off 4 bases at V and 7 bases at J, with 10 bases between the two ends. CDR3 sequence reads: CTSSSIWGTQYF. The CDR3 coding sequence is TGTACCAGCAGCTCCATTTGGGGGACCCAGTACTTC. Looking up the rest from reference TRBV7-2 and TRBJ2-5 gives the full variable domain: GAGVSQSPSNKVTEKGKDVELRCDPISGHTALYWYRQSLGQGLEFLIYFQGNSAPDKSGLPSDRFSAERTGGSVSTLTIQRTQQEDSAVYLCTSSSIWGTQYFGPGTRLLVL.

This clonotype was detected many times. The genes are TRBV6-5 and TRBJ2-2; D may be TRBD2 (6 bases). V was cut by 2 bases and J by 0 bases, with 10 bases left in between. This CDR3 comprises 16 residues. Germline values: CDR1 MNHEY, CDR2 SVGAGI. The CDR3: CASSYPAGPNTGELFF. In DNA, the CDR3 is TGTGCCAGCAGTTACCCCGCGGGACCGAACACCGGGGAGCTGTTTTTT.

This clonotype was seen many times. This sequence joins TRBV7-2 and TRBJ2-1, with 13 bases fitting TRBD2. Looked up from germline, CDR1 is SGHTA and CDR2 is FQGNSA. J lost 4 bases, V lost 4 bases, and 13 bases had no gene match. The CDR3 consists of 19 residues. The CDR3 DNA is TGTGCCAGCAGCTCGCCAAAGACTAGCGGGAGGATGGGGTACAATGAGCAGTTCTTC. Protein: CASSSPKTSGRMGYNEQFF.

This clonotype occurred many times. This sequence joins TRBV7-8 and TRBJ2-5; 14 nucleotides line up with TRBD2. Losses at the gene ends were 5 bases for V and 5 bases for J; bases not matched to a gene: 7. Germline V gene data show CDR1 as SGHVS and CDR2 as FQNEAQ. The CDR3 has 16 residues. The DNA for the CDR3 is TGTGCCAGCAGCCCGGGGACTAGCGGGAGAGCGGAGACCCAGTACTTC. As protein: CASSPGTSGRAETQYF.